The 3 T cell receptor beta chains in this list originate from one sample, sequenced in a study of blood T cells in healthy people across ages. A second PCR, run for 7 to 11 cycles, used a sample-barcoded 5' primer plus a J-beta primer mix. TCRdb recomputed calls from the 5' RACE reads with MiXCR, one row per CDR3 protein. Of approximately 1.5 million distinct CDR3 sequences in the sample, about 35% are singletons; the top ten hold approximately 10%. The sequenced material came from blood. The source of these receptors is a woman in her 30s in good health.

A remark on this clonotype: Because the CDR3's place on the DNA is in doubt, the DNA is left out and the CDR3 is given as listed by TCRdb. The genes are TRBV7-3 and TRBJ2-1. The CDR3 is 14 residues long, ends included. Per germline, CDR1 SGHTA and CDR2 FQGTGA. The CDR3: CASSKTAFGNGQFF.

On this clonotype itself: A read error may be the cause here, since a much bigger clone is one base away. CDR3 protein: CASRNPDTEAFF. CDR3 DNA: TGTGCCAGTAGGAATCCGGACACTGAAGCTTTCTTT. V is TRBV12-3 or TRBV12-4 and J is TRBJ1-1; D gene unclear. Trimming took 9 bases from V and 3 from J, leaving 11 bases between them. This CDR3 has 12 amino acids.

This sequence joins TRBV20-1 and TRBJ2-7; D gene ambiguous. Germline CDR1 reads DFQATT; CDR2 reads SNEGSKA (reference sequence). V was pared by 3 bases and J by 2 bases, with 23 bases between. This CDR3 region has 17 residues. The CDR3 DNA follows: TGCAGTGCTAGCCCGATTAGGGTCCTTGGGAACACCTACGAGCAGTACTTC. Translated: CSASPIRVLGNTYEQYF.